This TCR beta chain was sequenced for a study of blood T cell repertoires in COVID-19. Study at large: Acute-phase and convalescent COVID-19 samples originated in the United States, Italy and Spain. Sources were T cells, B-cell-depleted T cells, or PBMCs; the material itself was cDNA or gDNA.

Authors' analysis steps: Using reference gene primer amplification, nucleated cell counts were estimated. The repertoire was sequenced with immunoSEQ multiplex PCR; TCRdb's copy has only in-frame clones and lacks some. V, J and clone size derive from that table, while D and trimming were established from the DNA sequence. The sample holds tens of thousands of clones, roughly 87% seen once. This CDR3 has 15 amino acids. The J segment lost 2 bases and the V segment lost 0 bases, leaving 4 bases of the junction unmatched. The germline CDR1 and CDR2 sequences are SGHDT and YYEEEE. The rearrangement joins TRBV5-6 to TRBJ1-2; 7 bases match TRBD1. The sample was peripheral blood. The receptor comes from a man at least 80 years old in a cohort sampled during active COVID-19. CDR3 nucleotide sequence: TGTGCCAGCAGCTTGGGCAGGGGGAACAACTATGGCTACACCTTC. Translation: CASSLGRGNNYGYTF.